Each of the 29 T cell receptor beta chains below was sequenced from the same sample in a study of blood T cell repertoires in COVID-19. Profiling relied on immunoSEQ multiplex PCR, and the TCRdb table lists in-frame clones only, not all of them. The data hold roughly 82,000 clones, with roughly 82% observed a single time. Sequencing was carried out using peripheral blood. The source is a man aged 60-69 years with acute or convalescent COVID-19.

The gene calls are TRBV6-5 and TRBJ1-2, with 7 bases that match TRBD1. The CDR3 totals 15 residues. The ends lost 6 bases at V and 3 bases at J; junction bases unmatched: 10. Germline assignment: CDR1 MNHEY and CDR2 SVGAGI. The CDR3 DNA reads TGTGCCAGCAGAACCCAGCCGGGACAGTACTATGGCTACACCTTC. Translation: CASRTQPGQYYGYTF.

The chain recombines TRBV6-2 or TRBV6-3 with TRBJ2-1; TRBD2 agrees at 11 bases. Germline V gene data show CDR1 as MNHEY and CDR2 as SVGEGT. The CDR3 extends over 14 amino acids. V gave up 5 bases and J gave up 10 bases; unmatched junction bases: 7. The CDR3 reads CASSPLAGGGEQFF. The CDR3 DNA is TGTGCCAGCAGTCCGCTAGCGGGAGGAGGAGAGCAGTTCTTC.

The chain is built from TRBV19 and TRBJ1-1; 10 nucleotides align to TRBD1. From germline, CDR1 is LNHDA and CDR2 SQIVND (reference sequence). CDR3 length equals 14 residues. J lost 1 base, V lost 7 bases, and 3 bases had no gene match. CDR3 in amino acids: CASTWTGGNTEAFF. The CDR3, as DNA: TGTGCCAGTACCTGGACAGGGGGGAACACTGAAGCTTTCTTT.

The chain links TRBV7-2 to TRBJ2-7, with a possible D match to TRBD1 (6 bases). In germline, CDR1 is SGHTA, CDR2 FQGNSA. Trimming removed 10 bases from V and 3 bases from J, with 16 bases in between. The CDR3 has 13 amino acids. The CDR3 reads CATFIRGFYEQYF. CDR3 DNA sequence: TGTGCCACCTTTATCAGGGGTTTCTACGAGCAGTACTTC.

This chain uses TRBV3-1 (or the pseudogene TRBV3-2) with TRBJ1-2, with 11 bases that match TRBD1. J lost 1 base, V lost 4 bases, and 5 bases had no gene match. The CDR3 runs 16 residues. CDR1 and CDR2 (germline): LGHDT, YNNKEL (reference sequence). The DNA for the CDR3 is TGTGCCAGCAGCCTATATGGGACAGGGGGTAACTATGGCTACACCTTC. Its translation: CASSLYGTGGNYGYTF.

The chain carries TRBV4-3 and TRBJ1-1; TRBD1 agrees at 7 bases. This CDR3 comprises 14 residues. Germline loops: CDR1 LGHNA, CDR2 YSLEER. V shed 4 bases, J shed 1 base, and the junction held 3 bases outside the gene matches. In nucleotides, the CDR3 is TGCGCCAGCAGCCCGGGACAGCGGAACACTGAAGCTTTCTTT. Translated, it gives CASSPGQRNTEAFF.

This chain links TRBV15 with TRBJ1-5; D is uncertain. The CDR3 spans 19 residues. Germline V gives CDR1 LNHNV, CDR2 YYDKDF (reference sequence). Deletions cut 0 bases from V and 3 bases from J, with 21 bases between. The CDR3 DNA is TGTGCCACCAGCAGAGATAACTCTGGGGTGGAGGGCCCCAATCAGCCCCAGCATTTT. Its translation: CATSRDNSGVEGPNQPQHF.

V gene TRBV5-4 combines with J gene TRBJ1-6, with a possible D match to TRBD1 (5 bases). The CDR3 consists of 16 residues. Between the trimmed V and J ends, which lost 0 bases and 7 bases, there was a span of 14 bases. CDR1 is SGHNT and CDR2 is YYREEE in the germline V gene (reference sequence). CDR3 loop: CASSLAGSAWNSPLHF. The CDR3 nucleotides read TGTGCCAGCAGCTTGGCAGGGTCGGCGTGGAATTCACCCCTCCACTTT.

This chain uses TRBV7-2 with TRBJ2-2; TRBD1 matches at 8 bases. This CDR3 has 16 residues. CDR1 and CDR2 (germline): SGHTA, FQGNSA. With 5 bases clipped from V and 6 bases from J, the junction kept 11 bases outside the gene matches. As DNA, the CDR3 is TGTGCCAGCAGCCCTTCCCAGGGGGCGAGCGCCGGGGAGCTGTTTTTT. It codes for CASSPSQGASAGELFF.

CDR3 in DNA: TGTGCCAGCAGCCACCCCACAGCGGGAGGGGCGTATAATGAGCAGTTCTTC. This codes for CASSHPTAGGAYNEQFF. The V and J genes are TRBV11-2 and TRBJ2-1; 10 positions match TRBD2. The CDR3 contains 17 residues. Germline-derived CDR1 and CDR2 are SGHAT and FQNNGV. After removal of 5 bases from V and 7 bases from J, the junction contained 14 bases not matched to a gene. Full variable domain (missing parts from reference TRBV11-2 and TRBJ2-1): EAGVAQSPRYKIIEKRQSVAFWCNPISGHATLYWYQQILGQGPKLLIQFQNNGVVDDSQLPKDRFSAERLKGVDSTLKIQPAKLEDSAVYLCASSHPTAGGAYNEQFFGPGTRLTVL.

The rearrangement links TRBV7-2 to TRBJ2-1; D may be TRBD1 (6 bases). The length of the CDR3 is 15 residues. CDR1 and CDR2 (germline): SGHTA, FQGNSA. Trimming took off 7 bases at V and 3 bases at J, with 16 bases between the two ends. The CDR3 here is CASNPGTGLYNEQFF. CDR3 nucleotide sequence: TGTGCCAGCAACCCTGGAACAGGGCTCTACAATGAGCAGTTCTTC.

A note on this clone: The same CDR3 also results from other DNA sequences found in this sample. The rearrangement joins TRBV27 to TRBJ2-7, with D perhaps TRBD1 (7 bases). The CDR3 totals 14 residues. Germline CDR1 reads MNHEY; CDR2 reads SMNVEV (reference sequence). The V end was cut by 2 bases, the J end by 3 bases, with 11 bases between. CDR3 residues: CASSLRQGLYEQYF. CDR3 bases: TGTGCCAGCAGTTTAAGACAGGGACTCTACGAGCAGTACTTC.

This sequence joins TRBV5-1 and TRBJ2-1; 13 nucleotides match TRBD2. This CDR3 has 15 residues. The germline V gene has CDR1 SGHRS and CDR2 YFSETQ. Trimming cost V 0 bases and J 10 bases; bases outside gene matches: 4. The CDR3 protein is CASSLGLAGGREQFF. The CDR3 DNA follows: TGCGCCAGCAGCTTGGGACTAGCGGGAGGTCGGGAGCAGTTCTTC.

J is TRBJ2-5 and V is TRBV30, with TRBD2 identical over 7 bases. This CDR3 is 13 amino acids long. Germline CDR1 is GTSNPN and CDR2 is SVGIG (reference sequence). J gave up 4 bases and V 3 bases, and 5 bases lay outside the gene matches. The CDR3 bases are TGTGCCTGGAGAAAGTCGGGGGGAGAGACCCAGTACTTC. Amino acid sequence: CAWRKSGGETQYF.

This clone was seen a single time. The chain couples TRBV6-5 to TRBJ2-7, with 12 bases matching TRBD1. V shed 5 bases and J 7 bases; nucleotides not matched to a gene: 6. The CDR3 length is 14 residues. In germline, CDR1 is MNHEY, CDR2 SVGAGI. CDR3 loop: CASSPRDRGREQYF. The CDR3 DNA reads TGTGCCAGCAGTCCCCGGGACAGGGGGCGGGAGCAGTACTTC.

This rearrangement joins TRBV7-2 to TRBJ2-3; tentative D call: TRBD1 (5 bases). The V gene's germline CDR1 is SGHTA and CDR2 FQGNSA. The V end lost 1 base, the J end lost 4 bases, and 6 bases lay between the germline ends. The CDR3 is 13 residues long. CDR3 region: CASSLEGADTQYF. The CDR3 DNA reads TGTGCCAGCAGCTTAGAAGGGGCAGATACGCAGTATTTT. The full variable domain, its missing parts supplied by reference TRBV7-2 and TRBJ2-3, is GAGVSQSPSNKVTEKGKDVELRCDPISGHTALYWYRQSLGQGLEFLIYFQGNSAPDKSGLPSDRFSAERTGGSVSTLTIQRTQQEDSAVYLCASSLEGADTQYFGPGTRLTVL.

The chain couples TRBV29-1 to TRBJ2-3; the D is unclear. Germline V gene sequence: CDR1 SQVTM, CDR2 ANQGSEA. The germline V and J ends were trimmed by 7 bases and 2 bases, with 13 bases remaining between them. The CDR3 loop spans 13 amino acids. CDR3 DNA sequence: TGCAGCGCCGGGTGGAGCGTCACAGATACGCAGTATTTT. It translates to CSAGWSVTDTQYF.

The rearrangement joins TRBV6-5 to TRBJ2-3; a possible D gene is TRBD1 (5 bases). Germline-derived CDR1 and CDR2 are MNHEY and SVGAGI. The CDR3 spans 15 residues. Trimming stripped 2 bases from V and 4 bases from J, with 13 bases between. Here the CDR3 reads CASSYQGGWADTQYF. The CDR3 bases are TGTGCCAGCAGTTACCAGGGCGGCTGGGCAGATACGCAGTATTTT.

The genes are TRBV7-8 and TRBJ1-1, with 7 nucleotides matching TRBD1. Looked up from germline, CDR1 is SGHVS and CDR2 is FQNEAQ. V lost 1 base to trimming and J lost 2 bases; unmatched junction nucleotides: 4. The CDR3 covers 15 residues. The CDR3 loop reads CASSLVQGGNTEAFF. The CDR3 nucleotides read TGTGCCAGCAGCTTAGTGCAGGGGGGAAACACTGAAGCTTTCTTT.

This chain links TRBV6-2 or TRBV6-3 with TRBJ1-5; D might be TRBD1 (6 bases). Germline lookup yields CDR1 MNHEY and CDR2 SVGEGT. The CDR3 runs to 15 residues. V was pared by 6 bases and J by 2 bases, with 14 bases between. CDR3 nucleotide sequence: TGTGCCAGCAGCCAAGTGGGGGCAGGCAATCAGCCCCAGCATTTT. This sequence encodes CASSQVGAGNQPQHF.

V and J are TRBV2 and TRBJ2-3; 8 bases line up with TRBD1. The germline gives CDR1 SNHLY, CDR2 FYNNEI. The CDR3 sequence is 15 residues long. V lost 3 bases and J lost 3; bases outside the gene matches: 5. This CDR3 is CASSDGQGETDTQYF. Here the CDR3 DNA reads TGTGCCAGCAGTGACGGACAGGGAGAAACAGATACGCAGTATTTT.

V is TRBV5-6 and J is TRBJ2-3, with D possibly TRBD1 on 5 matching bases. This CDR3 spans 15 amino acids. Germline CDR1 and CDR2: SGHDT and YYEEEE. V dropped 2 bases and J dropped 0 bases, with 10 bases sitting between them. The CDR3 loop is CASSFLQGSTDTQYF. As DNA, the CDR3 is TGTGCCAGCAGCTTTCTTCAGGGAAGCACAGATACGCAGTATTTT. Combining the CDR3 with reference TRBV5-6 and TRBJ2-3 gives the whole variable domain DAGVTQSPTHLIKTRGQQVTLRCSPKSGHDTVSWYQQALGQGPQFIFQYYEEEERQRGNFPDRFSGHQFPNYSSELNVNALLLGDSALYLCASSFLQGSTDTQYFGPGTRLTVL.

The chain links TRBV9 to TRBJ2-2, with TRBD1 matching 10 bases. CDR1 and CDR2 from the germline V gene are SGDLS and YYNGEE. Trimming took 3 bases from V and 2 from J; bases not matched to a gene: 4. The CDR3 spans 16 residues. CDR3 DNA sequence: TGTGCCAGCAGCGCTGGGACAGGGGCCAACACCGGGGAGCTGTTTTTT. It specifies CASSAGTGANTGELFF. Full variable domain (missing parts from reference TRBV9 and TRBJ2-2): DSGVTQTPKHLITATGQRVTLRCSPRSGDLSVYWYQQSLDQGLQFLIQYYNGEERAKGNILERFSAQQFPDLHSELNLSSLELGDSALYFCASSAGTGANTGELFFGEGSRLTVL.

J is TRBJ2-1 and V is TRBV15, with TRBD1 matching over 8 bases. The CDR3 runs 15 residues. Germline assignment: CDR1 LNHNV and CDR2 YYDKDF (reference sequence). The J segment lost 9 bases and the V segment lost 0 bases, leaving 7 bases of the junction unmatched. The CDR3 coding sequence is TGTGCCACCAGCAGAGATCAGGGGGCGGTAAGTGAGCAGTTCTTC. It yields the protein CATSRDQGAVSEQFF.

The J gene is TRBJ1-5, the V gene TRBV21-1; the table gives TRBD1 as D, unverified against the DNA. TRBV21-1 is a pseudogene locus. The length of the CDR3 is 16 residues. DNA for the CDR3: TGTGCCAGCAGCAGGGGGGCAGGGACAGGGGGACAGCCCCAGCATTTT. Translating gives CASSRGAGTGGQPQHF.

This clone was counted once. The gene calls are TRBV7-2 and TRBJ2-2; TRBD2 agrees at 8 bases. V lost 9 bases, J lost 0 bases, and 3 bases stayed unmatched. CDR3 length: 14 amino acids. Germline CDR1 reads SGHTA; CDR2 reads FQGNSA. Here the CDR3 reads CARRGDSNTGELFF. Written as DNA, the CDR3 is TGTGCCAGGCGGGGGGATTCGAACACCGGGGAGCTGTTTTTT.

The genes are TRBV30 and TRBJ2-7; D remains ambiguous. Between the trimmed V and J ends, which lost 3 bases and 8 bases, there was a span of 17 bases. The V gene's germline CDR1 is GTSNPN and CDR2 SVGIG (reference sequence). The CDR3 sequence is 13 residues long. DNA for the CDR3: TGTGCCTGGAGCCCTCCCAACCCTACGAAGCAGTACTTC. The encoded protein is CAWSPPNPTKQYF.

This sequence joins TRBV28 and TRBJ2-7; TRBD2 agrees at 16 bases. With 5 bases clipped from V and 5 bases from J, the junction kept 9 bases outside the gene matches. The CDR3 contains 17 residues. Per the germline V gene, CDR1 is MDHEN and CDR2 is SYDVKM. CDR3 coding DNA: TGTGCCAGCAGTGCGACCGGGACTAGCGGGAGGGTCGACGAGCAGTACTTC. This encodes CASSATGTSGRVDEQYF.

This clone was seen only once. The chain uses TRBV28 and TRBJ2-3; 11 bases align to TRBD1. Unmatched junction bases numbered 9, after V lost 4 bases and J lost 6 bases. This CDR3 is 16 amino acids long. Germline V lookup: CDR1 MDHEN, CDR2 SYDVKM. The CDR3 DNA is TGTGCCAGCAGTTCGAACCGGGACAGGGGGACGGATACGCAGTATTTT. Its protein is CASSSNRDRGTDTQYF.